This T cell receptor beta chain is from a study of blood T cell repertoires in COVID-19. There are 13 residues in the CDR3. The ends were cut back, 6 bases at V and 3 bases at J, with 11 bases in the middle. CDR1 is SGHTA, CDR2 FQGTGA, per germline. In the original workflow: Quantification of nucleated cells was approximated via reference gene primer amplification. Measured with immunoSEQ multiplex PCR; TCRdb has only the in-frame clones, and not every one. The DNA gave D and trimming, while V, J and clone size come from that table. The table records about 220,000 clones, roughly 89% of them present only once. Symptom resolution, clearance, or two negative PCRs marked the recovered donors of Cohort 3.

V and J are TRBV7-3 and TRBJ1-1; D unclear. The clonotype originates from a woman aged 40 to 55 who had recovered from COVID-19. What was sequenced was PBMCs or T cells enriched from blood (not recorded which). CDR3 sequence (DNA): TGTGCCAGCAGGACGACACCTGACACTGAAGCTTTCTTT. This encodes CASRTTPDTEAFF.